This T cell receptor (beta chain) stems from a study of blood T cell repertoires in COVID-19. Study as a whole: Italy, Spain and the United States were the sources of the convalescent and acute COVID-19 samples. Sources were T cells, B-cell-depleted T cells, or PBMCs; the material itself was cDNA or gDNA.

Germline V gene sequence: CDR1 MNHEY, CDR2 SVGAGI. V lost 2 bases and J lost 0, with 7 bases in between. This CDR3 region has 14 residues. Original processing methods: Amplified reference gene primers provided the basis for estimating nucleated cell counts. TCRdb's table, derived via immunoSEQ multiplex PCR, lists solely in-frame clones and lacks some. D and trimming come from the DNA, and the V and J calls and clone size come from that table. Of fewer than 300,000 clones in the sample, roughly 84% were seen once. The clonotype comes from a woman aged 18-29 years with acute or convalescent COVID-19. The chain is built from TRBV6-5 and TRBJ1-1; D not resolved. Input material: peripheral blood. The CDR3 coding sequence is TGTGCCAGCAGTTACAGCGGACTGAACACTGAAGCTTTCTTT. It translates to CASSYSGLNTEAFF.